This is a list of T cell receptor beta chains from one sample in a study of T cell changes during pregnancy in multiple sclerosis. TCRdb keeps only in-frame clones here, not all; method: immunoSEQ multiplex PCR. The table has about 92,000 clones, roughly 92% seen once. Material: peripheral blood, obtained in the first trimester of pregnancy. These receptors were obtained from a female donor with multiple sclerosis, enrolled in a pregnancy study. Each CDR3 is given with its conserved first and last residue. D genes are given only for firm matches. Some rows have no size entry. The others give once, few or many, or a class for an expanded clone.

DNA: TGTGCCAGCAGCGGCCCAAGGGGTACTGGCTACACCTTC
CDR3: CASSGPRGTGYTF
V: TRBV9
size: -
length: 13
D: -
J: TRBJ1-2

DNA: TGTGCCTGGGGACTGCGTGACGAGCAGTACTTC
CDR3: CAWGLRDEQYF
V: TRBV30
size: once
length: 11
D: -
J: TRBJ2-7

DNA: TGCGCCAGCAGCCAAGGGCACAGGGGGACCACTGAAGCTTTCTTT
CDR3: CASSQGHRGTTEAFF
V: TRBV4-1
size: -
length: 15
D: TRBD1
J: TRBJ1-1

DNA: TGTGCCAGCAGTGCCGGGGGATCCAGGGTTCAGCCCCAGCATTTT
CDR3: CASSAGGSRVQPQHF
V: TRBV6-5
size: -
length: 15
D: -
J: TRBJ1-5

DNA: TGCGCCAGCAGCTTGGCAGACAGTAACTATGGCTACACCTTC
CDR3: CASSLADSNYGYTF
V: TRBV5-1
size: -
length: 14
D: -
J: TRBJ1-2

DNA: TGTGCCAGCAGCCCACCCAGCGGGGTGGGGTCCACAGATACGCAGTATTTT
CDR3: CASSPPSGVGSTDTQYF
V: TRBV4-2
size: -
length: 17
D: TRBD2
J: TRBJ2-3

DNA: TGTGCCACCCAATACAGGATGCCATATAGCAATCAGCCCCAGCATTTT
CDR3: CATQYRMPYSNQPQHF
V: TRBV21-1
size: -
length: 16
D: -
J: TRBJ1-5

DNA: TGTGCCACCTCACTATCCCTACGAGGGACTGAAGCTTTCTTT
CDR3: CATSLSLRGTEAFF
V: TRBV6-5
size: -
length: 14
D: -
J: TRBJ1-1

DNA: TGTGCCAGCAGCTCGACTGGTACAGATACGCAGTATTTT
CDR3: CASSSTGTDTQYF
V: TRBV5-4
size: -
length: 13
D: -
J: TRBJ2-3

DNA: TGTGCCAGCAGTTTATGGGGGAGAGGCTACACCTTC
CDR3: CASSLWGRGYTF
V: TRBV28
size: -
length: 12
D: -
J: TRBJ1-2

DNA: TGTGCCAGCAGCCCGGGACAGGGGTACCACGAGCAGTACTTC
CDR3: CASSPGQGYHEQYF
V: TRBV4-2
size: -
length: 14
D: TRBD1
J: TRBJ2-7

DNA: TGCAGCGTTCGGACTAGCGGGAGTAGGGGGGAGCAGTTCTTC
CDR3: CSVRTSGSRGEQFF
V: TRBV29-1
size: -
length: 14
D: TRBD2
J: TRBJ2-1

DNA: TGTGCCAGCAGGCGACAGGTGGCGAACACCGGGGAGCTGTTTTTT
CDR3: CASRRQVANTGELFF
V: TRBV7-9
size: -
length: 15
D: -
J: TRBJ2-2

DNA: TGCGCCAGCAGCGATGGACTAGGGGACTACGAGCAGTACTTC
CDR3: CASSDGLGDYEQYF
V: TRBV5-1
size: few
length: 14
D: TRBD2
J: TRBJ2-7

DNA: TGTGCCAGCGCTGACACAGGGGGCAATCAGCCCCAGCATTTT
CDR3: CASADTGGNQPQHF
V: TRBV28
size: few
length: 14
D: TRBD1
J: TRBJ1-5

DNA: TGTGCCAGCAGCTCTCCCGGGGAGCTGTTTTTT
CDR3: CASSSPGELFF
V: TRBV5-6
size: once
length: 11
D: -
J: TRBJ2-2

DNA: TGTGCCAGCAGCCGGGACAGGGTGGCGGCCGGGGAGCTGTTTTTT
CDR3: CASSRDRVAAGELFF
V: TRBV7-3
size: -
length: 15
D: TRBD1
J: TRBJ2-2

DNA: TGTGCCAGCAGTCAGGGGCTAGCCATAGTCAATGAGCAGTTCTTC
CDR3: CASSQGLAIVNEQFF
V: TRBV6-4
size: -
length: 15
D: -
J: TRBJ2-1

DNA: TGTGCCAGCAGCCCTAGCGACCGGGACGGAGATGAAAAACTGTTTTTT
CDR3: CASSPSDRDGDEKLFF
V: TRBV11-2
size: -
length: 16
D: -
J: TRBJ1-4

DNA: TGTGCCAGCATCAAGGGACAGGGGGCAATCGGGGAGCTGTTTTTT
CDR3: CASIKGQGAIGELFF
V: TRBV6-6
size: -
length: 15
D: TRBD1
J: TRBJ2-2

DNA: TGTGCCAGCAGTTTGGAACAGGGTGGAGAGACCCAGTACTTC
CDR3: CASSLEQGGETQYF
V: TRBV27
size: -
length: 14
D: -
J: TRBJ2-5

DNA: TGTGCCTCTGAAGGGACTCCGAACACCGGGGAGCTGTTTTTT
CDR3: CASEGTPNTGELFF
V: TRBV19
size: -
length: 14
D: -
J: TRBJ2-2